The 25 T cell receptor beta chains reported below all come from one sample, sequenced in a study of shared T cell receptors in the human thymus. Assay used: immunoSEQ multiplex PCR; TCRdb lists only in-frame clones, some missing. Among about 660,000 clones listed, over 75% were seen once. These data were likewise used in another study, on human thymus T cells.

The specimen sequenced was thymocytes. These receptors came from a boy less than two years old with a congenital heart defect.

CDR3 sequence: CASQTGKRALEAFF. The DNA of the CDR3 is TGTGCTAGTCAGACAGGTAAAAGGGCCCTCGAAGCTTTCTTT. V is TRBV12-5 and J is TRBJ1-1; perhaps TRBD1 as D (6 bases). Trimming took 8 bases from V and 8 from J, leaving 21 bases between them. Germline V gene sequence: CDR1 LGHNT, CDR2 FRNRAP. The CDR3 spans 14 residues.

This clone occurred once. The CDR3 sequence: CASSRKEAQGARCGYTF. In nucleotides, the CDR3 is TGTGCCAGCAGCCGCAAAGAGGCCCAGGGGGCGCGATGTGGCTACACCTTC. The chain recombines TRBV4-2 with TRBJ1-2; 8 bases match TRBD1. The CDR3 runs to 17 residues. Trimming took 4 bases from V and 7 from J; bases not matched to a gene: 17. CDR1 and CDR2 from the germline V gene are LGHNA and YNFKEQ.

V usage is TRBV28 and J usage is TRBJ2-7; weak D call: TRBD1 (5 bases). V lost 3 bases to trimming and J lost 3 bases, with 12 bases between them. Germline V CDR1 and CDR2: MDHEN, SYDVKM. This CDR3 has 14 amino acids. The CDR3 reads CASSFAGNLYEQYF. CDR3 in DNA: TGTGCCAGCAGTTTTGCAGGGAACCTCTACGAGCAGTACTTC.

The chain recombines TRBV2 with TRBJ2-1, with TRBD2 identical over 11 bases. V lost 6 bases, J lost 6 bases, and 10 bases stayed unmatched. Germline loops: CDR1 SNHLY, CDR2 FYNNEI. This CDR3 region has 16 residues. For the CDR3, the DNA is TGTGCCAGCAGGGAGACTCTAGCGGGAGGTGGCAATGAGCAGTTCTTC. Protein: CASRETLAGGGNEQFF.

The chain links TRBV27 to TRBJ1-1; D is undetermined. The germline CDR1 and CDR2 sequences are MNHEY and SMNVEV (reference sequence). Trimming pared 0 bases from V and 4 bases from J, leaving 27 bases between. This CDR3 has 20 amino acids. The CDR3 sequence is CASSLSGRKTNSDSVTEAFF. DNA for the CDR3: TGTGCCAGCAGTTTATCGGGTAGGAAAACCAACTCGGACTCCGTCACTGAAGCTTTCTTT.

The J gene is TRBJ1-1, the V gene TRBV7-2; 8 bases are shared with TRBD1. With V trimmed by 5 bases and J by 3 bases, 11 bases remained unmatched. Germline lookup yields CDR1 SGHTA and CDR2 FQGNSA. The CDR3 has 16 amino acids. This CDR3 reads CASSARVVQGDTEAFF. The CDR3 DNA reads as TGTGCCAGCAGCGCTCGGGTCGTACAGGGGGACACTGAAGCTTTCTTT.

The CDR3 here is CASSQDEGVLNYGYTF. DNA of the CDR3: TGTGCCAGCAGCCAAGATGAGGGGGTGCTTAACTATGGCTACACCTTC. The V gene is TRBV4-2, the J gene TRBJ1-2; TRBD1 is a possible D gene (6 bases). Between the trimmed V and J ends, which lost 0 bases and 1 base, there was a span of 12 bases. The CDR3 loop spans 16 amino acids. Germline values: CDR1 LGHNA, CDR2 YNFKEQ.

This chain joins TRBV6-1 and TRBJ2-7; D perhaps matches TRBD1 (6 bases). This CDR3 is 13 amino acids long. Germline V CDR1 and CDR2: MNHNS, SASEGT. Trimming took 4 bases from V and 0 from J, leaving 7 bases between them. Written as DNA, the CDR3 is TGTGCCAGCAGTGCACAGGGCTCCTACGAGCAGTACTTC. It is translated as CASSAQGSYEQYF.

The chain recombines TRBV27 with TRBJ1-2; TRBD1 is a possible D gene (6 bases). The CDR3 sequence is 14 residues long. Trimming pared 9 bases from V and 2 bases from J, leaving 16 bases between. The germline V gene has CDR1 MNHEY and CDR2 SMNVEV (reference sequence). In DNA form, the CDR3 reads TGTGCCAGATCGCTAACCGGACAGAACTATGGCTACACCTTC. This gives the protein CARSLTGQNYGYTF.

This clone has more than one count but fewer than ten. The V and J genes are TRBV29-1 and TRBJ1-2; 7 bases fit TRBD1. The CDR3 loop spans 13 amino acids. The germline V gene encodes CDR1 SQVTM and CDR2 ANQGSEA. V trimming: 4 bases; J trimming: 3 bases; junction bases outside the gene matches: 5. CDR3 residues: CSVGLDRHYGYTF. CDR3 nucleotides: TGCAGCGTTGGACTGGACAGGCACTATGGCTACACCTTC.

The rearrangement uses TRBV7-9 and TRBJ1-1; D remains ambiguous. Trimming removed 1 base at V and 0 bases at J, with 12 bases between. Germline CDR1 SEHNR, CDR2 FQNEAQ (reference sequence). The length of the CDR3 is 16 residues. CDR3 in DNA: TGTGCCAGCAGCTTAGGGGCAGGAAGCATGAACACTGAAGCTTTCTTT. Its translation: CASSLGAGSMNTEAFF. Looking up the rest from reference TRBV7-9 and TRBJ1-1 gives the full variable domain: DTGVSQNPRHKITKRGQNVTFRCDPISEHNRLYWYRQTLGQGPEFLTYFQNEAQLEKSRLLSDRFSAERPKGSFSTLEIQRTEQGDSAMYLCASSLGAGSMNTEAFFGQGTRLTVV.

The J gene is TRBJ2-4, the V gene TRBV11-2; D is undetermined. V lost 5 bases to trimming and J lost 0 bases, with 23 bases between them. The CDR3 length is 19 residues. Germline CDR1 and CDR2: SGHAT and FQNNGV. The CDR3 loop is CASSASERIQRRAKNIQYF. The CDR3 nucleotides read TGTGCCAGCAGCGCGTCTGAGAGGATCCAAAGGCGAGCCAAAAACATTCAGTACTTC.

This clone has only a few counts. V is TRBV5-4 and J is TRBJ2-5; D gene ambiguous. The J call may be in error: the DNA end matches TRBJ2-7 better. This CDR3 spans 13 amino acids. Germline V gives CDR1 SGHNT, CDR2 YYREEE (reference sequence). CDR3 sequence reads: CASSLGTDYEQYF. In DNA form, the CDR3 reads TGTGCCAGCAGCTTGGGAACGGACTACGAGCAGTACTTC.

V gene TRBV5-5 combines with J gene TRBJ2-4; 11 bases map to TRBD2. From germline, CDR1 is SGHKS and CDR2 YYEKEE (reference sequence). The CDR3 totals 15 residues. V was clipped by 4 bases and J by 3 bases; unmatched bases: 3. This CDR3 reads CASSRGLADKNIQYF. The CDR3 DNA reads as TGTGCCAGCAGCCGGGGACTAGCGGACAAAAACATTCAGTACTTC. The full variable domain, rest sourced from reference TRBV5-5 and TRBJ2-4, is DAGVTQSPTHLIKTRGQQVTLRCSPISGHKSVSWYQQVLGQGPQFIFQYYEKEERGRGNFPDRFSARQFPNYSSELNVNALLLGDSALYLCASSRGLADKNIQYFGAGTRLSVL.

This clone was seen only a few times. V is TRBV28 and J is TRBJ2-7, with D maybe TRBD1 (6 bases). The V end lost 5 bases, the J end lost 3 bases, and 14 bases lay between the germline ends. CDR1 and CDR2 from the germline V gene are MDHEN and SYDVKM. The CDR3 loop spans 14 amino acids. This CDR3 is CASSPRTADYEQYF. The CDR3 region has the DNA TGTGCCAGCAGTCCCCGGACAGCGGACTACGAGCAGTACTTC. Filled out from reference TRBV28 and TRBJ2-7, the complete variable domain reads DVKVTQSSRYLVKRTGEKVFLECVQDMDHENMFWYRQDPGLGLRLIYFSYDVKMKEKGDIPEGYSVSREKKERFSLILESASTNQTSMYLCASSPRTADYEQYFGPGTRLTVT.

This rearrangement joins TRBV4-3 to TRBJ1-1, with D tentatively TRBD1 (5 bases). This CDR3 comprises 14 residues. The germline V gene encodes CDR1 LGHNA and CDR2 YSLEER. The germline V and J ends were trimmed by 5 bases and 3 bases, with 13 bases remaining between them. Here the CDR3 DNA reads TGCGCCAGCAGCGGTGGCAGGGTGCACACTGAAGCTTTCTTT. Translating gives CASSGGRVHTEAFF.

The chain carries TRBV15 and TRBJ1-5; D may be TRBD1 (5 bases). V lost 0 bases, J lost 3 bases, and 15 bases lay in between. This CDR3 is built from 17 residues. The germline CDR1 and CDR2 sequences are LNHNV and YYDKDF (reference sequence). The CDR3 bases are TGTGCCACCAGCAGAGAAATAAAAGACAGCCTCAATCAGCCCCAGCATTTT. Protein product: CATSREIKDSLNQPQHF. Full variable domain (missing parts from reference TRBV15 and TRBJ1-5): DAMVIQNPRYQVTQFGKPVTLSCSQTLNHNVMYWYQQKSSQAPKLLFHYYDKDFNNEADTPDNFQSRRPNTSFCFLDIRSPGLGDTAMYLCATSREIKDSLNQPQHFGDGTRLSIL.

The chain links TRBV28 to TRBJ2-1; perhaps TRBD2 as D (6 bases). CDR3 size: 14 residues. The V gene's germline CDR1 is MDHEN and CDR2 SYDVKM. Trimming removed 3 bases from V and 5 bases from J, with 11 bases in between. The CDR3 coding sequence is TGTGCCAGCAGTTTGGGGGGTTCGGACAATGAGCAGTTCTTC. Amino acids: CASSLGGSDNEQFF. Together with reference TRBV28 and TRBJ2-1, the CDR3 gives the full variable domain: DVKVTQSSRYLVKRTGEKVFLECVQDMDHENMFWYRQDPGLGLRLIYFSYDVKMKEKGDIPEGYSVSREKKERFSLILESASTNQTSMYLCASSLGGSDNEQFFGPGTRLTVL.

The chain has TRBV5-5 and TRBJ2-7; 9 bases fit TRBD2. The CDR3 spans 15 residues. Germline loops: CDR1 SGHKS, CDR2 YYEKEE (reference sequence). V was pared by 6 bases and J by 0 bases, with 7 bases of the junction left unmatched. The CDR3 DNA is TGTGCCAGCACCCCTAGCGGGATCATCTCCTACGAGCAGTACTTC. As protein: CASTPSGIISYEQYF.

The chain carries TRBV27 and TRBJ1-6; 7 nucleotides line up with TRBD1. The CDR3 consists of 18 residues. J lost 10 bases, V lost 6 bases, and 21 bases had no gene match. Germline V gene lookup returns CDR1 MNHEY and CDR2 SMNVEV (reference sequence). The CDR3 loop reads CASRGIRTGLQGGSPLHF. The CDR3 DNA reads TGTGCCAGCAGGGGAATTAGGACCGGGCTCCAGGGGGGCTCACCCCTCCACTTT.

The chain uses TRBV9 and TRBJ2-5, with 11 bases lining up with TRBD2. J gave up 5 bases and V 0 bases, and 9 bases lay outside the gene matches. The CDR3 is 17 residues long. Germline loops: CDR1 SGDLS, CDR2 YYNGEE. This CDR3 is CASSVGDSGGAGETQYF. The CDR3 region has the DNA TGTGCCAGCAGCGTAGGTGATAGCGGGGGGGCGGGGGAGACCCAGTACTTC.

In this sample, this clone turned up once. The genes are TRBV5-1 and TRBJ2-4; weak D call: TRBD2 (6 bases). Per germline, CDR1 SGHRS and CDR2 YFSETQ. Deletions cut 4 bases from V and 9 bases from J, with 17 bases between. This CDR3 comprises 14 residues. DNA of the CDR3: TGCGCCAGCAGCCCACCCGGTGGGGGAGGCATTCAGTACTTC. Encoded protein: CASSPPGGGGIQYF. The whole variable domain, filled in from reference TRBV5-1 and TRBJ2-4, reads KAGVTQTPRYLIKTRGQQVTLSCSPISGHRSVSWYQQTPGQGLQFLFEYFSETQRNKGNFPGRFSGRQFSNSRSEMNVSTLELGDSALYLCASSPPGGGGIQYFGAGTRLSVL.

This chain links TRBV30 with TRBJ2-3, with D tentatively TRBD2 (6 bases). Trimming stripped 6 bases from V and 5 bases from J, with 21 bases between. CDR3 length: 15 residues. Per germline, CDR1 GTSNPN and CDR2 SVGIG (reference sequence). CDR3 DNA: TGTGCCTGTTCCCCCCAGCCCCGACTAGGAGATACGCAGTATTTT. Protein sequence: CACSPQPRLGDTQYF.

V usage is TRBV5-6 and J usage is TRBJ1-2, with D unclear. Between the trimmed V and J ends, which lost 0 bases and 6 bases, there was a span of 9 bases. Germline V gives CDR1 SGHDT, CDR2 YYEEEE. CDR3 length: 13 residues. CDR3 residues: CASSLGQVHGYTF. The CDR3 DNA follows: TGTGCCAGCAGCTTGGGGCAGGTCCATGGCTACACCTTC.

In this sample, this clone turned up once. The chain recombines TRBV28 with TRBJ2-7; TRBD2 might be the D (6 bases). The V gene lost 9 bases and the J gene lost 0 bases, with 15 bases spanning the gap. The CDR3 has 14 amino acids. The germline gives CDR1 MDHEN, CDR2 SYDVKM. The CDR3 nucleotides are TGTGCCAGTTTACCAGCGGGCCTCTCCTACGAGCAGTACTTC. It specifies CASLPAGLSYEQYF. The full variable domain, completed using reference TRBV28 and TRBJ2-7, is DVKVTQSSRYLVKRTGEKVFLECVQDMDHENMFWYRQDPGLGLRLIYFSYDVKMKEKGDIPEGYSVSREKKERFSLILESASTNQTSMYLCASLPAGLSYEQYFGPGTRLTVT.